Described below is a single TCR beta chain sequence and its context. Residents of 24 US areas, aged roughly 18 to 89 years, made up the participants. Participant reports of clinical history set cohort assignment. This specimen comes from a study of blood T cell repertoires in COVID-19. Background on the study: PBMCs, B-cell-depleted T cells, or T cells provided the cDNA or gDNA that made up the material.

Germline V gene sequence: CDR1 LNHDA, CDR2 SQIVND (reference sequence). Trimming at V came to 0 bases and at J to 7 bases, leaving 13 bases not matched to a gene. CDR3 length: 18 residues. In the original workflow: Cell counts per sample came from amplifying reference gene primers. Only in-frame clones appear in the TCRdb table, and some are missing; sequencing was by immunoSEQ multiplex PCR. V and J calls and clone size come straight from that table; D and trimming were deduced from the DNA. The data show approximately 190,000 clones, roughly 89% seen once. The receptor was derived from a woman aged 25-40 years who had been exposed to COVID-19. The chain uses TRBV19 and TRBJ1-5, with 9 positions matching TRBD1. Sequencing input: PBMCs or T cells enriched from blood (not recorded which). In DNA form, the CDR3 reads TGTGCCAGTAGTATAGAAAGCCCTAGGGACAGGGCGAGACAGCCCCAGCATTTT. This translates into CASSIESPRDRARQPQHF.